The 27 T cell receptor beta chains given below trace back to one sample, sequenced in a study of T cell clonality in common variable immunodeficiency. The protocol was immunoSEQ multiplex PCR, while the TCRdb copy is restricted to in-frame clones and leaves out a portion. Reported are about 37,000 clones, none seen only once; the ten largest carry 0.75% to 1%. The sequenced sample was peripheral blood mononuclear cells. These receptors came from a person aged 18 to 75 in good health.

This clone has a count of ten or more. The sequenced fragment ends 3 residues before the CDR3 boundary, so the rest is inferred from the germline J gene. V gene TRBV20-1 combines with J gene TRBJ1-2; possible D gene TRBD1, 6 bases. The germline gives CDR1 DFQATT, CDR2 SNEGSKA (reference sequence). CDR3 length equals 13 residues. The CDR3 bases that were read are TGCAGTGCTAGCCCCGACAGGCTCCTGGGC. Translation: CSASPDRLLG. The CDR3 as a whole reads CSASPDRLLGYTF.

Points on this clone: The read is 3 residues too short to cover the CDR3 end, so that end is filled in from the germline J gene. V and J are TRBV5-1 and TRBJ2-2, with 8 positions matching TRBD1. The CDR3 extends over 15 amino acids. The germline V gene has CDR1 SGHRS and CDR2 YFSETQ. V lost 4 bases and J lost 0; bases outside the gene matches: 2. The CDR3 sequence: CASSEQGANTGELFF. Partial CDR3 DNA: TGCGCCAGCAGCGAACAGGGGGCGAACACCGGGGAG.

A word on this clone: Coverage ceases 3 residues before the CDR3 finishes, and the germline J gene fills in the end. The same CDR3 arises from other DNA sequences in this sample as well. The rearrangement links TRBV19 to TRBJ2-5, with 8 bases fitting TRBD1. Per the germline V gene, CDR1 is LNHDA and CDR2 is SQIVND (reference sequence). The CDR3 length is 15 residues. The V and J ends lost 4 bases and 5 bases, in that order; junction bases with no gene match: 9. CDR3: CASSKGQGALETQYF. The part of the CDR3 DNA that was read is TGTGCCAGTAGTAAGGGGCAGGGGGCTTTGGAGACC.

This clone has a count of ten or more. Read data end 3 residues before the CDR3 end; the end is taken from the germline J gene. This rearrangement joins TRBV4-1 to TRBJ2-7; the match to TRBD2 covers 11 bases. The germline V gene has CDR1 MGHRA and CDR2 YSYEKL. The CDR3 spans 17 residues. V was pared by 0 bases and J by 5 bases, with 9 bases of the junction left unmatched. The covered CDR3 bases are TGCGCCAGCAGCCAAGATTACCTAGCGGGAGGCCACCACGAG. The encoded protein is CASSQDYLAGGHHE. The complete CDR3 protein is CASSQDYLAGGHHEQYF.

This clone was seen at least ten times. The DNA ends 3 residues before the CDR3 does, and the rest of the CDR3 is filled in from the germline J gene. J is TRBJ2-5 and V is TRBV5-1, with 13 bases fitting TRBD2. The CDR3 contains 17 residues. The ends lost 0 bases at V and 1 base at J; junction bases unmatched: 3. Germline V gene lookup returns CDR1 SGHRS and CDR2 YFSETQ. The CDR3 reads CASSLGTSGGIQETQYF. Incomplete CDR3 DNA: TGCGCCAGCAGCTTGGGGACTAGCGGGGGAATCCAAGAGACC.

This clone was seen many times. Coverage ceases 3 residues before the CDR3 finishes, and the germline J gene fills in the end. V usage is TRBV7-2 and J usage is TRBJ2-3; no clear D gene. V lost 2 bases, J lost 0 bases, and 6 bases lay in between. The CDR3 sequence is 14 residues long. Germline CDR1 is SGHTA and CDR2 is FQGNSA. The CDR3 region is CASSLYSSTDTQYF. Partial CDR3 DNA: TGTGCCAGCAGCTTATATAGTAGCACAGATACG.

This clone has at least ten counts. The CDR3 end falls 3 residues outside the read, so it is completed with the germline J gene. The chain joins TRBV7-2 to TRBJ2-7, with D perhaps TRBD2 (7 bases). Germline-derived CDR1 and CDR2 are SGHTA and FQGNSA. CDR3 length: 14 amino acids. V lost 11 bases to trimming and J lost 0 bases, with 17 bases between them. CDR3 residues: CAVGRGTSSYEQYF. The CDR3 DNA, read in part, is TGTGCCGTGGGGAGGGGGACGAGCTCCTACGAG.

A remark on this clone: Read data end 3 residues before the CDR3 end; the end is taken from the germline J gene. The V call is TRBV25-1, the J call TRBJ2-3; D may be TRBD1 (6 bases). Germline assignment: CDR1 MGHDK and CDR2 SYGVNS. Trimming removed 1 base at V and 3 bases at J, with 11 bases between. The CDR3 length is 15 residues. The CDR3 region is CASSESGQGTDTQYF. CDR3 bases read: TGTGCCAGCAGTGAATCGGGTCAGGGGACAGATACG. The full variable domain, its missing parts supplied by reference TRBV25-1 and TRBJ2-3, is EADIYQTPRYLVIGTGKKITLECSQTMGHDKMYWYQQDPGMELHLIHYSYGVNSTEKGDLSSESTVSRIRTEHFPLTLESARPSHTSQYLCASSESGQGTDTQYFGPGTRLTVL.

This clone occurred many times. CDR3 in amino acids: CASSPMGQGNQPQHF. Partial CDR3 DNA: TGTGCCAGCTCACCAATGGGACAGGGGAATCAGCCC. This sequence joins TRBV18 and TRBJ1-5, with TRBD1 matching 10 bases. The read finishes 3 residues shy of the CDR3 end, and the germline J gene is used to complete it. This CDR3 has 15 amino acids. The V and J ends lost 2 bases and 4 bases, in that order; junction bases with no gene match: 2. Germline lookup yields CDR1 KGHSH and CDR2 LQKENI.

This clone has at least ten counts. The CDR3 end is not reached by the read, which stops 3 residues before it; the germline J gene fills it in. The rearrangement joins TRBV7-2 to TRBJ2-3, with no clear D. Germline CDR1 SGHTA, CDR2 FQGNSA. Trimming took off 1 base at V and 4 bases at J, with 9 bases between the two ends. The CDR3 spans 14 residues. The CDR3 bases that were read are TGTGCCAGCAGCTTAGGTCCTGCGCCAGATACG. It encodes CASSLGPAPDT. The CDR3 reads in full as CASSLGPAPDTQYF.

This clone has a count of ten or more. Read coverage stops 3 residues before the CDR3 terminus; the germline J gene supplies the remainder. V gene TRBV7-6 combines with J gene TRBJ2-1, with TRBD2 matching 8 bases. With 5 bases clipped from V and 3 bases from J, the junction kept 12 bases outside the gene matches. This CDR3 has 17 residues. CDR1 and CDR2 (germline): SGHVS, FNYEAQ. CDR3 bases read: TGTGCCAGCAGCCTATCCAATCCACTAGCGGTCTACAATGAG. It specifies CASSLSNPLAVYNE. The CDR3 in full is CASSLSNPLAVYNEQFF. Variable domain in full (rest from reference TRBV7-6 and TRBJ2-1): GAGVSQSPRYKVTKRGQDVALRCDPISGHVSLYWYRQALGQGPEFLTYFNYEAQQDKSGLPNDRFSAERPEGSISTLTIQRTEQRDSAMYRCASSLSNPLAVYNEQFFGPGTRLTVL.

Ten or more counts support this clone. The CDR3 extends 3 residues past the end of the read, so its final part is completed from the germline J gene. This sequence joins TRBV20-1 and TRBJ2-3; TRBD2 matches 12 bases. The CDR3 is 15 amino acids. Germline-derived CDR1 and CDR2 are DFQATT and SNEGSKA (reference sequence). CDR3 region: CSAILAGGRSDTQYF. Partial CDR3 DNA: TGCAGCGCCATCCTAGCGGGGGGGCGGTCAGATACG.

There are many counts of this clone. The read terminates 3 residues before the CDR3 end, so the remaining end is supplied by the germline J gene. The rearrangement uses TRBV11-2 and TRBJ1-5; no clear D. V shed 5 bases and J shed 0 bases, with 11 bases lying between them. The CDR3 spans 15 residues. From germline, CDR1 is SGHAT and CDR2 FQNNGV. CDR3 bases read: TGTGCCAGCAGCAGCGGAGGGAATAGCAATCAGCCC. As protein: CASSSGGNSNQP. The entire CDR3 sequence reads CASSSGGNSNQPQHF.

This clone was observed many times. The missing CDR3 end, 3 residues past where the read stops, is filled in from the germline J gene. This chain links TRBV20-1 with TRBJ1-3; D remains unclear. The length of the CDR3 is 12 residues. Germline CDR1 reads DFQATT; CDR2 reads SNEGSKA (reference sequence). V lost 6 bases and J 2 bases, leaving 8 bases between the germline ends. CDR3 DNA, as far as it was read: TGCAGTGCGTTGACAACTGGAAACACC. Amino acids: CSALTTGNT. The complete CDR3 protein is CSALTTGNTIYF.

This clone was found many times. The DNA read from the CDR3 is TGTGCCAGTAGTGAGGCCGGGTACCAAGAGACC. Translated: CASSEAGYQET. The full CDR3 protein is CASSEAGYQETQYF. The V call is TRBV19, the J call TRBJ2-5, with D unclear. The observed sequence ends 3 residues before the CDR3 terminus, with the missing tail filled in from the germline J gene. V lost 5 bases, J lost 0 bases, and 10 bases lay in between. The germline CDR1 and CDR2 sequences are LNHDA and SQIVND (reference sequence). The CDR3 extends over 14 amino acids. The variable domain in full, with the rest retrieved from reference TRBV19 and TRBJ2-5, is DGGITQSPKYLFRKEGQNVTLSCEQNLNHDAMYWYRQDPGQGLRLIYYSQIVNDFQKGDIAEGYSVSREKKESFPLTVTSAQKNPTAFYLCASSEAGYQETQYFGPGTRLLVL.

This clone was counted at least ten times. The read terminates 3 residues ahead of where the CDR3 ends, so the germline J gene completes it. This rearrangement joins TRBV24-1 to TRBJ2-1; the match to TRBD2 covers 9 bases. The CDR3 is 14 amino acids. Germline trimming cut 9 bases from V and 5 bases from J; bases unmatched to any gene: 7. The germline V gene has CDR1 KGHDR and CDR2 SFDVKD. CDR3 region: CATQGTSLHNEQFF. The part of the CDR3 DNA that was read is TGTGCCACCCAAGGGACTAGCCTCCACAATGAG.

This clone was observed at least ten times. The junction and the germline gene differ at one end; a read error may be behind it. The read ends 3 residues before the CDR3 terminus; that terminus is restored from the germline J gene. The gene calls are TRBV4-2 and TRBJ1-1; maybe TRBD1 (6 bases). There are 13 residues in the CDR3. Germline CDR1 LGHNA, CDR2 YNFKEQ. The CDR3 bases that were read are TGCGCCAGCAGCCAGGCTAACAGGGCCTGG. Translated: CASSQANRAW. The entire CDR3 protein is CASSQANRAWAFF.

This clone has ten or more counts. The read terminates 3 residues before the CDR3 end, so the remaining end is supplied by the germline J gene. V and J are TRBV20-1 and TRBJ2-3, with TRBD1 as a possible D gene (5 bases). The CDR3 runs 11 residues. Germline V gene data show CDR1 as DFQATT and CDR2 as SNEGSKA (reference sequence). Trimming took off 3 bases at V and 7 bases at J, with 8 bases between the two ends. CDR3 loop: CSASKGNTQYF. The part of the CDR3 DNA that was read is TGCAGTGCTAGCAAGGGGAATACG.

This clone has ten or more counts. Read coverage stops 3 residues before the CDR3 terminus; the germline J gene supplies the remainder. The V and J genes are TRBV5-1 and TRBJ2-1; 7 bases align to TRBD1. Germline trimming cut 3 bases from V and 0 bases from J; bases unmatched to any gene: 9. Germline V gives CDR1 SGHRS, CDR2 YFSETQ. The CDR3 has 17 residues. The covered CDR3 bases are TGCGCCAGCAGCTCCGGGAACAGGGACAGCTCCTACAATGAG. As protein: CASSSGNRDSSYNE. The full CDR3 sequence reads CASSSGNRDSSYNEQFF. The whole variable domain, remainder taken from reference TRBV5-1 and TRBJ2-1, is KAGVTQTPRYLIKTRGQQVTLSCSPISGHRSVSWYQQTPGQGLQFLFEYFSETQRNKGNFPGRFSGRQFSNSRSEMNVSTLELGDSALYLCASSSGNRDSSYNEQFFGPGTRLTVL.

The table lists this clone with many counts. The CDR3 loop is CASSKDWNTGELFF. The part of the CDR3 DNA that was read is TGTGCCAGTAGCAAGGACTGGAACACCGGGGAG. This chain links TRBV19 with TRBJ2-2; D is perhaps TRBD2 (5 bases). The CDR3 goes on 3 residues after the read ends, and that part is filled in from the germline J gene. The germline CDR1 and CDR2 sequences are LNHDA and SQIVND (reference sequence). The length of the CDR3 is 14 residues. Trimming stripped 6 bases from V and 1 base from J, with 9 bases between.

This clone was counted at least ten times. This chain's CDR3 is CSASQGGDTQYF. The CDR3 bases that were read are TGCAGTGCTAGCCAGGGAGGGGATACG. This sequence joins TRBV20-1 and TRBJ2-3; TRBD2 aligns across 7 bases. The read terminates 3 residues before the CDR3 end, so the remaining end is supplied by the germline J gene. Per germline, CDR1 DFQATT and CDR2 SNEGSKA (reference sequence). Trimming cost V 3 bases and J 6 bases; bases outside gene matches: 3. This CDR3 spans 12 amino acids.

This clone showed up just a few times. The CDR3 here is CASKEGDSNQPQYF. The part of the CDR3 DNA that was read is TGTGCCAGTAAGGAGGGGGATAGCAATCAGCCG. The genes are TRBV19 and TRBJ2-3; either TRBD1 or TRBD2 may fit D (6 bases each). The read stops 3 residues short of the end of the CDR3; the missing end is completed from the germline J gene. The CDR3 length is 14 residues. Germline CDR1 and CDR2: LNHDA and SQIVND (reference sequence).

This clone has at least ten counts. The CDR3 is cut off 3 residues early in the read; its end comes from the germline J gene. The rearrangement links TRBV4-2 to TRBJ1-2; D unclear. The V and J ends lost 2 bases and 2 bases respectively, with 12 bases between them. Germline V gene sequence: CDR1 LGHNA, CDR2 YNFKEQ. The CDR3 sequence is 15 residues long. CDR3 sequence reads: CASSQSERRNYGYTF. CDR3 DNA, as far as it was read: TGTGCCAGCAGCCAAAGCGAACGGAGAAACTATGGC.

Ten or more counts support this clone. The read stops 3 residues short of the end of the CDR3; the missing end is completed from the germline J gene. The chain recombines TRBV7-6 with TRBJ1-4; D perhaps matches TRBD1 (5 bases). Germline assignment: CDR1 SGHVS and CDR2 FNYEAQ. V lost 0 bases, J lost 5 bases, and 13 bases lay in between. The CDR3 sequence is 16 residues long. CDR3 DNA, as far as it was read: TGTGCCAGCAGCTTAGCAATGGGGACTTGGAATGAAAAA. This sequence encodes CASSLAMGTWNEK. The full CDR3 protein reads CASSLAMGTWNEKLFF.

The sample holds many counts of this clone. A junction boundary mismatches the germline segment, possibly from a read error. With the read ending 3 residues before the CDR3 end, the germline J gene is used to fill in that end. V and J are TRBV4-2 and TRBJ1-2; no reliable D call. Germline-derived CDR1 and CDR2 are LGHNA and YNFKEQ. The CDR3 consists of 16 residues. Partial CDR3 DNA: TGCGCCAGCAGCCAAGATCTCGCAGGCCAAATATATGGC. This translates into CASSQDLAGQIYG. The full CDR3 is CASSQDLAGQIYGYTF.

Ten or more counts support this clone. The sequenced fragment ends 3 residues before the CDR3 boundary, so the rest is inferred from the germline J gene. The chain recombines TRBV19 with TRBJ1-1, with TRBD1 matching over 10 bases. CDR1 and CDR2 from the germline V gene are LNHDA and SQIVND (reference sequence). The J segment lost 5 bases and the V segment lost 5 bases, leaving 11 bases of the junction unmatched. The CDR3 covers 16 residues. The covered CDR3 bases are TGTGCCAGTAGTCTCCATCCGGGACAGGGGTTGACTGAA. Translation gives CASSLHPGQGLTE. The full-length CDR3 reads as CASSLHPGQGLTEAFF.

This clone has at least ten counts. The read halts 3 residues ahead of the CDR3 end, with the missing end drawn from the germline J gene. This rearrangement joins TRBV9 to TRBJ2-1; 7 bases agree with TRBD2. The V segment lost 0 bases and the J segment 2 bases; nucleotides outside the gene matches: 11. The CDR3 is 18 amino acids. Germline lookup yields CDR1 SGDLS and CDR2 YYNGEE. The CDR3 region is CASSVAPHSSGAYNEQFF. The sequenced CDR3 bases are TGTGCCAGCAGCGTAGCCCCCCATTCGAGCGGGGCCTACAATGAG.